The rows below give T cell receptor beta chains drawn from one sample of a study of T cell repertoires in cytomegalovirus infection. Via MiXCR, TCRdb re-called the reads, giving one row per CDR3 protein. The sample shows approximately 770,000 distinct CDR3 sequences, 25% to 30% of them seen only once. Their cognate antigens are unknown. The starting material was cultured CD8+ T cells from PBMCs, obtained from culture after CMV antigen stimulation. Every receptor here comes from a human donor in good health (CMV status not recorded). Some clones in this sample may be carry-over from other donors' samples. Each CDR3 is given with its conserved first and last residue. Each record gives: J gene, D gene, V gene, clone size, CDR3 DNA, CDR3 protein. D genes are given only for firm matches. Clone size is shown for a subset of rows, as once, few, many or a class of expanded clone.

TRBJ1-2 NA TRBV7-3 NA TGTGCCAGCAGCTTAAATCACGGGACCCATGGCTACACCTTC CASSLNHGTHGYTF
TRBJ1-5 TRBD1 TRBV6-2/TRBV6-3 NA TGTGCCAGCAGACAGGGGGCAAATCGCAATCAGCCCCAGCATTTT CASRQGANRNQPQHF
TRBJ1-1 NA TRBV29-1 few TGCAGCGTTGAAGATCCAAAGGGCCGGAACACTGAAGCTTTCTTT CSVEDPKGRNTEAFF
TRBJ1-2 NA TRBV13 NA TGTGCCAGCAGCCCCGTCGGGGGAAGCTTCTATGGCTACACCTTC CASSPVGGSFYGYTF
TRBJ1-3 NA TRBV28 few TGTGCCAGCAATACGTACGACAGACCGTCTGGAAACACCATATATTTT CASNTYDRPSGNTIYF
TRBJ2-7 NA TRBV6-5 NA TGTGCCAGCAGTTCCCCGGGACGGACCCGTTTCTACGAGCAGTACTTC CASSSPGRTRFYEQYF
TRBJ2-3 TRBD2 TRBV5-4 NA TGTGCCAGCAGCTCGTACCTTGGGGTTAGCGGGGGGGCCGATGATAACACAGATACGCAGTATTTT CASSSYLGVSGGADDNTDTQYF
TRBJ1-2 NA TRBV12-3/TRBV12-4 NA TGTGCCAGCAGCTCGGACGTGAGCTATGGCTACACCTTC CASSSDVSYGYTF
TRBJ2-1 NA TRBV4-1 NA TGCGCCAGCAGCGAAGGAGGGGGGTTAGACAATGAGCAGTTCTTC CASSEGGGLDNEQFF
TRBJ1-3 NA TRBV6-5 NA TGTGCCAGCAGTTACTCGAGAGACACCGTTCCCCGGGGCTCTGGAAACACCATATATTTT CASSYSRDTVPRGSGNTIYF
TRBJ2-2 NA TRBV4-1 NA TGCGCCAGCAGCCAAGGGTCAGACCGGACCGGGGAGCTGTTTTTT CASSQGSDRTGELFF
TRBJ1-5 NA TRBV7-6 many TGTGCCAGCAGCACAGATAGCAATCAGCCCCAGCATTTT CASSTDSNQPQHF
TRBJ1-1 NA TRBV10-2 NA TGCGCCAGCAGTGATCAAGGCAGGAACACTGAAGCTTTCTTT CASSDQGRNTEAFF
TRBJ1-2 NA TRBV12-3/TRBV12-4 NA TGTGCCAGCAGACCCCGGGGGGGGGCGATAGCTGATGGCTACACCTTC CASRPRGGAIADGYTF
TRBJ1-2 NA TRBV7-9 many TGTGCCAGCAGCCTCCCAAGCAGCTATGGCTACACCTTC CASSLPSSYGYTF
TRBJ1-3 NA TRBV7-6 few TGTGCCAGCAGCTTAGAAACCTCTGGAAACACCATATATTTT CASSLETSGNTIYF
TRBJ2-1 NA TRBV7-4 NA TGTGCCAGCAGCTCAAGGGGGGCGAGTCGGTACAATGAGCAGTTCTTC CASSSRGASRYNEQFF
TRBJ1-4 TRBD1 TRBV27 few TGTGCCAGCAGTCTTTCGACAGGGGTAAAGGAAAAACTGTTTTTT CASSLSTGVKEKLFF
TRBJ2-4 NA TRBV6-6 few TGTGCCAGTCCACCCGGGACGGACCTAGCCAAAAACATTCAGTACTTC CASPPGTDLAKNIQYF
TRBJ2-3 NA TRBV27 NA TGTGCCAGCATGCTCGCGGGGAGGAGCACAGATACGCAGTATTTT CASMLAGRSTDTQYF
TRBJ2-5 NA TRBV2 NA TGTGCCAGTCGACTAGATAAGGAGACCCAGTACTTC CASRLDKETQYF
TRBJ2-5 NA TRBV7-9 NA TGTGCCAGCAGCTTAGAGGCCGGAAAAGAGACCCAGTACTTC CASSLEAGKETQYF
TRBJ2-5 TRBD2 TRBV5-1 few TGCGCCAGCAGGGAGGAACTAGCGGTCATGGAGACCCAGTACTTC CASREELAVMETQYF
TRBJ1-1 NA TRBV10-3 NA TGTGCCATCAGTGTGGGCCCTGGCGGCACTGAAGCTTTCTTT CAISVGPGGTEAFF
TRBJ1-1 NA TRBV6-2/TRBV6-3 NA TGTGCCAGCATTCCCCCCGGGGGGTCTGAAGCTTTCTTT CASIPPGGSEAFF
TRBJ2-5 NA TRBV7-2 NA TGTGCCAGCAGCTACCCGACCGGGGAGACCCAGTACTTC CASSYPTGETQYF
TRBJ2-7 NA TRBV19 NA TGTGCCAGTAGCCCGGAAGACAGCTCCTACGAGCAGTACTTC CASSPEDSSYEQYF
TRBJ2-1 TRBD2 TRBV2 NA TGTGCCAGCAGTGAAAGACTAGCGGGGGTCAATGAGCAGTTCTTC CASSERLAGVNEQFF
TRBJ2-2 TRBD2 TRBV6-6 NA TGTGCCGGCAGGGAACTAGCGGGAGGGCTGAACACCGGGGAGCTGTTTTTT CAGRELAGGLNTGELFF
TRBJ2-3 NA TRBV20-1 NA TGCAGTGCTAGTCTTAGCGGAGATACGCAGTATTTT CSASLSGDTQYF
TRBJ2-5 TRBD2 TRBV5-1 NA TGCGCCAGCAGCGGGCTGGAGGCGCTAGCGGGGCCGGGAGAGACCCAGTACTTC CASSGLEALAGPGETQYF
TRBJ2-7 TRBD1 TRBV27 NA TGTGCCAGCAGTGTCTCGACAGGGGGCGCGGGCTACGAGCAGTACTTC CASSVSTGGAGYEQYF
TRBJ2-5 TRBD1 TRBV27 NA TGTGCCAGCAGTTTATTCTGGGACAGGGAGTGGACCCAGTACTTC CASSLFWDREWTQYF
TRBJ1-6 NA TRBV9 few TGTGCCAGCAGCGTAAGGGACGAATACAATTCACCCCTCCACTTT CASSVRDEYNSPLHF
TRBJ2-1 TRBD2 TRBV6-2/TRBV6-3 NA TGTGCCAGCAGTTACTCGAAAACCAGCGGGAACTACAATGAGCAGTTCTTC CASSYSKTSGNYNEQFF
TRBJ1-2 NA TRBV7-9 NA TGTGCCAGCAGCTCAGGGGTGATTGAGATGTGGGGCTACACCTTC CASSSGVIEMWGYTF
TRBJ1-1 NA TRBV20-1 once TGCAGTGCTAGAGATCTTGAAGCTTTCTTT CSARDLEAFF
TRBJ1-5 TRBD1 TRBV18 NA TGTGCCAGCTCACCCACTGGGACAGAGGGATATAGCAATCAGCCCCAGCATTTT CASSPTGTEGYSNQPQHF
TRBJ1-3 NA TRBV7-9 many TGTGCCAGCAGCTCAGGGGATTACCGGCGCATATATTTT CASSSGDYRRIYF
TRBJ2-5 NA TRBV6-5 NA TGTGCCAGCGGACTTACTCGAACGGGTAGAAGCTGGGGCGAGACCCAGTACTTC CASGLTRTGRSWGETQYF
TRBJ2-1 NA TRBV6-6 NA TGTGCCAGCAGTTACTCGTACCCACGACTGGGACACAATGAGCAGTTCTTC CASSYSYPRLGHNEQFF
TRBJ2-3 NA TRBV28 many TGTGCCAGCAGTTTATACGCCGGGGACCCGGCAGGCACAGATACGCAGTATTTT CASSLYAGDPAGTDTQYF
TRBJ1-2 NA TRBV7-4 NA TGTGCCAGCAGCGCCTCGGGACAAATGTATGGCTACACCTTC CASSASGQMYGYTF
TRBJ1-1 NA TRBV19 few TGTGCCAGTAGTCGCTCGGATCTGATGGCGGAAGCTTTCTTT CASSRSDLMAEAFF
TRBJ2-5 TRBD1 TRBV7-9 NA TGTGCCAGCAGCAACCGACAGGGCCAACAAGAGACCCAGTACTTC CASSNRQGQQETQYF
TRBJ1-3 NA TRBV27 NA TGTGCCAGCAGCCCCTTCGGTGGCTCTGGAAACACCATATATTTT CASSPFGGSGNTIYF
TRBJ2-2 TRBD1 TRBV7-9 few TGTGCCAGCAGCCCAGGGGGCGTGGGGGAGCTGTTTTTT CASSPGGVGELFF
TRBJ2-1 TRBD1 TRBV7-8 many TGTGCCAGCAGCGGTGGACAGGGAATTCACAATGAGCAGTTCTTC CASSGGQGIHNEQFF
TRBJ2-1 NA TRBV15 NA TGTGCCACCAGCAGAGATCTGAGGGGAAATGAGCAGTTCTTC CATSRDLRGNEQFF
TRBJ1-2 NA TRBV7-6 many TGTGCCAGCAGCTTAGGAGGGGCTGGCTACACCTTC CASSLGGAGYTF
TRBJ2-3 NA TRBV4-1 NA TGCGCCAGCAGCCAAGGAGCGCCTTCTAGCACAGATACGCAGTATTTT CASSQGAPSSTDTQYF
TRBJ1-1 NA TRBV4-1 NA TGCGCCAGCAGCCAAGATAAGGAGGATTGGGGGGATACCGAAGCTTTCTTT CASSQDKEDWGDTEAFF
TRBJ1-1 NA TRBV4-1 few TGCGCCAGCAGCCAAGAGGCAGGGAGGGTGAACACTGAAGCTTTCTTT CASSQEAGRVNTEAFF
TRBJ2-5 NA TRBV7-9 NA TGTGCCAGCAGCGTCAAAGTCGCGTATCGTGGTCAAGAGACCCAGTACTTC CASSVKVAYRGQETQYF
TRBJ1-2 TRBD1 TRBV5-4 NA TGTGCCAGCAGCTCGTTGTCGGGACAGGGAATGGATGGCTACACCTTC CASSSLSGQGMDGYTF
TRBJ2-7 NA TRBV7-9 NA TGTGCCAGCAGCTTTCCGGGACGGCAGCACGAGCAGTACTTC CASSFPGRQHEQYF
TRBJ1-1 NA TRBV7-8 few TGTGCCAGCAGCTTAGAGTTGGGAGGTGGTGGACAGAACACTGAAGCTTTCTTT CASSLELGGGGQNTEAFF
TRBJ2-1 TRBD2 TRBV6-5 NA TGTGCCAGCGGGGCGGCGGGGGGGTGGAATGAGCAGTTCTTC CASGAAGGWNEQFF
TRBJ2-5 NA TRBV7-9 NA TGTGCCAGCGCAAGGCGGGAGACCCAGTACTTC CASARRETQYF